These 3 T cell receptor beta chains originate from one sample sequenced in a study of blood T cell repertoires in COVID-19. The assay was immunoSEQ multiplex PCR, and TCRdb's table has in-frame clones only and misses some. The repertoire holds 150,000 to 200,000 clones, around 88% seen once, with 8% to 10% in the top ten. Sequencing was performed on PBMCs or T cells enriched from blood (not recorded which). These receptors all come from a woman in her twenties or thirties who had recovered from COVID-19.

The chain joins TRBV3-1 (or the pseudogene TRBV3-2) to TRBJ2-4; D possibly corresponds to TRBD2 (7 bases). Germline V lookup: CDR1 LGHDT, CDR2 YNNKEL (reference sequence). V was shortened by 4 bases and J by 5 bases, with 12 bases between the two germline ends. The CDR3 consists of 14 residues. This chain's CDR3 is CASSLGGRENIQYF. The CDR3 coding sequence is TGTGCCAGCAGCCTGGGGGGGCGCGAAAACATTCAGTACTTC.

The chain combines TRBV10-3 with TRBJ1-2; 10 bases are shared with TRBD1. The CDR3 contains 15 residues. Trimming cost V 2 bases and J 7 bases; bases outside gene matches: 7. Germline V CDR1 and CDR2: ENHRY, SYGVKD. CDR3 sequence reads: CAISENRDRGVGYTF. CDR3 in DNA: TGTGCCATCAGTGAGAACCGGGACAGGGGTGTTGGCTACACCTTC.

The genes are TRBV11-2 and TRBJ2-7; 9 positions match TRBD1. Germline CDR1 SGHAT, CDR2 FQNNGV. The J segment lost 5 bases and the V segment lost 8 bases, leaving 7 bases of the junction unmatched. The CDR3 is 13 residues long. CDR3 in DNA: TGTGCCAGCCGACGGACAGGGGCGCACGAGCAGTACTTC. It specifies CASRRTGAHEQYF.